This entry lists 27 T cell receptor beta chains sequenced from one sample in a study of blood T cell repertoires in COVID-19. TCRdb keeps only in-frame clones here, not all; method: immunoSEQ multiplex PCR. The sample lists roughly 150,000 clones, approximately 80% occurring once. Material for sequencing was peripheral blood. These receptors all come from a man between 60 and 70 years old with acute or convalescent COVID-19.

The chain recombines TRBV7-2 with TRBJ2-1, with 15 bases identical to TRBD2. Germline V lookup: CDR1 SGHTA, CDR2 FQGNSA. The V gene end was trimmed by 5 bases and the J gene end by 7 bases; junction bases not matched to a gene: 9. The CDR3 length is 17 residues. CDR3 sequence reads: CASSARTSGRAGNEQFF. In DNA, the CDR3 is TGTGCCAGCAGCGCCCGGACTAGCGGGAGGGCCGGTAATGAGCAGTTCTTC.

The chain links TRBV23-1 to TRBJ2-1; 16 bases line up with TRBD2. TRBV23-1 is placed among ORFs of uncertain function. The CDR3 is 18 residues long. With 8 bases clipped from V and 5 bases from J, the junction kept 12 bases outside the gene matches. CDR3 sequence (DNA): TGCGCCAGCCCGTCCGGGACTAGCGGGAGGGCCGCTCACAATGAGCAGTTCTTC. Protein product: CASPSGTSGRAAHNEQFF.

The CDR3 DNA follows: TGTGCCAGCAGCTTCACCGGGACAGGAAAGAATGAGCAGTTCTTC. It codes for CASSFTGTGKNEQFF. The chain combines TRBV5-6 with TRBJ2-1; the match to TRBD1 covers 8 bases. The CDR3 consists of 15 residues. Germline V gene sequence: CDR1 SGHDT, CDR2 YYEEEE. V gave up 2 bases and J gave up 7 bases; unmatched junction bases: 8. Based on the CDR3 plus reference TRBV5-6 and TRBJ2-1, the full variable domain is DAGVTQSPTHLIKTRGQQVTLRCSPKSGHDTVSWYQQALGQGPQFIFQYYEEEERQRGNFPDRFSGHQFPNYSSELNVNALLLGDSALYLCASSFTGTGKNEQFFGPGTRLTVL.

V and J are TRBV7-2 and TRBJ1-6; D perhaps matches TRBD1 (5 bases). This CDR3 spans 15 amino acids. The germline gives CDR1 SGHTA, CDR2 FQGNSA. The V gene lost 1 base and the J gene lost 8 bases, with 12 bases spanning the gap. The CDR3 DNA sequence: TGTGCCAGCAGCTTAGGTAGGGGACTCTATTCACCCCTCCACTTT. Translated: CASSLGRGLYSPLHF.

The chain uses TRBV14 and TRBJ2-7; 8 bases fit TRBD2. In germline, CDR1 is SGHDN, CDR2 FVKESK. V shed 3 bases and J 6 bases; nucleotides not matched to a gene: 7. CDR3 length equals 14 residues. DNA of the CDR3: TGTGCCAGCAGCCAGCTCGGGGGGGCCCGCGAGCAGTACTTC. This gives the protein CASSQLGGAREQYF.

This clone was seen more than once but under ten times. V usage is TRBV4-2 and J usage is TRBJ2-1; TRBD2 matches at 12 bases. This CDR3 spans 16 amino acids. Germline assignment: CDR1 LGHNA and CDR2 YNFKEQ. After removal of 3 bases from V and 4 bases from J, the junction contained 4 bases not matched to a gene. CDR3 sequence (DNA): TGTGCCAGCAGCCACCCGACTAGCGGGGGTTACAATGAGCAGTTCTTC. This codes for CASSHPTSGGYNEQFF.

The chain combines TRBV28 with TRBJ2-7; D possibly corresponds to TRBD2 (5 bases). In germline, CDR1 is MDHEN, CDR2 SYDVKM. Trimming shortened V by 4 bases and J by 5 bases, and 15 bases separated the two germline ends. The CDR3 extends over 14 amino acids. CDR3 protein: CASSSPGLGNEQYF. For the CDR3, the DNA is TGTGCCAGCAGTTCCCCGGGTCTCGGGAACGAGCAGTACTTC.

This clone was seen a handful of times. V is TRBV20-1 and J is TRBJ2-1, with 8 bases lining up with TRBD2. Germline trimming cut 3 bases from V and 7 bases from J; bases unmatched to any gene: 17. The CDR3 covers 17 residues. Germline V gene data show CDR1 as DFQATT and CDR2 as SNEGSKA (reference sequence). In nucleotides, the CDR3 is TGCAGTGCTAGTACCCCCGGCGGGAGGTCACGTGGGAATGAGCAGTTCTTC. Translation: CSASTPGGRSRGNEQFF.

The CDR3 sequence: CASSLTAVSTDTQYF. In DNA form, the CDR3 reads TGTGCCAGCAGCTTAACAGCGGTTAGCACAGATACGCAGTATTTT. The chain combines TRBV7-2 with TRBJ2-3; D is perhaps TRBD2 (5 bases). The ends were cut back, 2 bases at V and 0 bases at J, with 9 bases in the middle. This CDR3 comprises 15 residues. Germline CDR1 and CDR2: SGHTA and FQGNSA. The full variable domain, its missing parts supplied by reference TRBV7-2 and TRBJ2-3, is GAGVSQSPSNKVTEKGKDVELRCDPISGHTALYWYRQSLGQGLEFLIYFQGNSAPDKSGLPSDRFSAERTGGSVSTLTIQRTQQEDSAVYLCASSLTAVSTDTQYFGPGTRLTVL.

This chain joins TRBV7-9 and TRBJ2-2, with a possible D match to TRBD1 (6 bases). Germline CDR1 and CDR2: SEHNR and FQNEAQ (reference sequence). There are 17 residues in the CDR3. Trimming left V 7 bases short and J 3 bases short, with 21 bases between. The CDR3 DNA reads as TGTGCCAGCACCCCCGCCCCGGGAAGGGGGTACACCGGGGAGCTGTTTTTT. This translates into CASTPAPGRGYTGELFF.

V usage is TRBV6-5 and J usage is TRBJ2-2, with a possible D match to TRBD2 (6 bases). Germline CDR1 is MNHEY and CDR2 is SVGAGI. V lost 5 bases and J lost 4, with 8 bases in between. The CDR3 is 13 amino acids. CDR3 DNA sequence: TGTGCCAGCAGTCGGGGGAGCACCGGGGAGCTGTTTTTT. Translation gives CASSRGSTGELFF.

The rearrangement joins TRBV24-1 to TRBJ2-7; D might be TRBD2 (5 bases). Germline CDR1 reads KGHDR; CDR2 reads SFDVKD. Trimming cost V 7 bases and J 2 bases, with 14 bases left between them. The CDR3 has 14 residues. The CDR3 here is CATSPGGYPYEQYF. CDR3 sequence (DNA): TGTGCCACCAGCCCAGGAGGTTACCCCTACGAGCAGTACTTC.

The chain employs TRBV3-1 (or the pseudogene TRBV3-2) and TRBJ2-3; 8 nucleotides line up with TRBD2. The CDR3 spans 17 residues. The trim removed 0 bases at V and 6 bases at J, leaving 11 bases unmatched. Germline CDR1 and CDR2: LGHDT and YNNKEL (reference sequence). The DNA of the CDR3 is TGTGCCAGCAGCCAAGAGGTGGCAGCGGGAGAAGATGATACGCAGTATTTT. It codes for CASSQEVAAGEDDTQYF.

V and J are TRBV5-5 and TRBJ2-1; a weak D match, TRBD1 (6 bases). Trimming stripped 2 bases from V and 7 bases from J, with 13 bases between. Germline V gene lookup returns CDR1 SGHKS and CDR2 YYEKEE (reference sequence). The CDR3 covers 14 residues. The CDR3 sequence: CASSLMQGKNEQFF. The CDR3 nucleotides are TGTGCCAGCAGCTTAATGCAGGGGAAAAATGAGCAGTTCTTC.

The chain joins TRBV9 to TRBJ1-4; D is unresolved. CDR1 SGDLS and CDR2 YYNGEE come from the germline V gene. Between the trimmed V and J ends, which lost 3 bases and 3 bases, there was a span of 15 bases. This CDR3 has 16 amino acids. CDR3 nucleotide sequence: TGTGCCAGCAGCGCCCCTCAAAGCGGTTCTAATGAAAAACTGTTTTTT. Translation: CASSAPQSGSNEKLFF.

CDR3: CASSLTPVSTDTQYF. Here the CDR3 DNA reads TGTGCCAGCAGCTTAACCCCGGTTAGCACAGATACGCAGTATTTT. The chain has TRBV7-3 and TRBJ2-3; no clear D gene. The CDR3 totals 15 residues. Germline CDR1 reads SGHTA; CDR2 reads FQGTGA. The ends were cut back, 0 bases at V and 0 bases at J, with 7 bases in the middle.

CDR3 nucleotide sequence: TGCGCCAGCAGCCAAGGAGGAACAGGGGCGAGTGAAAAACTGTTTTTT. Translated, it gives CASSQGGTGASEKLFF. This sequence joins TRBV4-3 and TRBJ1-4, with 7 bases aligning to TRBD1. With 1 base clipped from V and 7 bases from J, the junction kept 9 bases outside the gene matches. Germline lookup yields CDR1 LGHNA and CDR2 YSLEER. The CDR3 is 16 residues long.

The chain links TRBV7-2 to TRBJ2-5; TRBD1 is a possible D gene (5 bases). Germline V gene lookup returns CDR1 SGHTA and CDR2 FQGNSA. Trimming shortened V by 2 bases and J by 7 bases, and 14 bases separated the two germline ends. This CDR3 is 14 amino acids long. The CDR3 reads CASSLHQGWGTQYF. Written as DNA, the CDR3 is TGTGCCAGCAGCTTACATCAGGGATGGGGGACCCAGTACTTC.

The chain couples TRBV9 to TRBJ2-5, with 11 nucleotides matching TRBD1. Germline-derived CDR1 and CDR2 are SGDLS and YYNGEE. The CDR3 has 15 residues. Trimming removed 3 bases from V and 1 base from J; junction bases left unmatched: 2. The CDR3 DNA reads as TGTGCCAGCAGCGAGGGGACAGGGGGCCAAGAGACCCAGTACTTC. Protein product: CASSEGTGGQETQYF.

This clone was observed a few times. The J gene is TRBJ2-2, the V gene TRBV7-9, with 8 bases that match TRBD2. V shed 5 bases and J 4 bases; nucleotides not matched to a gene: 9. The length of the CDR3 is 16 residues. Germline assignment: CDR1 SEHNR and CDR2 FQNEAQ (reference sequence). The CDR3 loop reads CASSPRGGRGTGELFF. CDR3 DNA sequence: TGTGCCAGCAGCCCCCGGGGGGGGCGCGGCACCGGGGAGCTGTTTTTT.

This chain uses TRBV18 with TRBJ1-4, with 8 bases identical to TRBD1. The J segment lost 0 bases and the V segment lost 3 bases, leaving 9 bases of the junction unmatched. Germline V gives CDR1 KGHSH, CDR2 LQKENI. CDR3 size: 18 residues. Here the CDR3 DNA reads TGTGCCAGCTCACCGGACAGGGTGAGATTTGCAACTAATGAAAAACTGTTTTTT. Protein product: CASSPDRVRFATNEKLFF.

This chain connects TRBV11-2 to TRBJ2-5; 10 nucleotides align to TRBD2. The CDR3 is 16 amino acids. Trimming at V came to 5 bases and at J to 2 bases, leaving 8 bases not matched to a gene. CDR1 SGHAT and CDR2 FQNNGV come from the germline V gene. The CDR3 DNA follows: TGTGCCAGCAGCCCCGGGACTAGCGCGGGTCAAGAGACCCAGTACTTC. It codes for CASSPGTSAGQETQYF.

The CDR3 DNA follows: TGTGCCAGCACCGGGAGAGATCAGCCCCAGCATTTT. Amino acid sequence: CASTGRDQPQHF. V gene TRBV6-5 combines with J gene TRBJ1-5, with no clear D. CDR3 length: 12 residues. Germline CDR1 and CDR2: MNHEY and SVGAGI. Trimming pared 7 bases from V and 5 bases from J, leaving 9 bases between.

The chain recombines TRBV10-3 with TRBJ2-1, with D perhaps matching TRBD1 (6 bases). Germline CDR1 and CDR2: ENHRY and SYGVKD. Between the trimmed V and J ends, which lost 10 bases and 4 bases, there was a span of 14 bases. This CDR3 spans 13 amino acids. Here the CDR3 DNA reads TGTGCCACCCTTGGGGACACATACAATGAGCAGTTCTTC. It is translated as CATLGDTYNEQFF.

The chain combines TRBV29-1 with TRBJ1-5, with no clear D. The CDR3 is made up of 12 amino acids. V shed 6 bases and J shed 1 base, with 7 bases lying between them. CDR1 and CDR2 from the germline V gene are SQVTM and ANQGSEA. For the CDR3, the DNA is TGCAGCGTCCGGAGGAGCAATCAGCCCCAGCATTTT. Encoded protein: CSVRRSNQPQHF.

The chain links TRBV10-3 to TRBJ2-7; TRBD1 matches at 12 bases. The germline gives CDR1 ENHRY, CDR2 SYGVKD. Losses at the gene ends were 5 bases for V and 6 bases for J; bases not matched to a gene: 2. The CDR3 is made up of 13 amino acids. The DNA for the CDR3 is TGTGCCATCAGTTGGGACAGGGGGCGCGAGCAGTACTTC. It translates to CAISWDRGREQYF.

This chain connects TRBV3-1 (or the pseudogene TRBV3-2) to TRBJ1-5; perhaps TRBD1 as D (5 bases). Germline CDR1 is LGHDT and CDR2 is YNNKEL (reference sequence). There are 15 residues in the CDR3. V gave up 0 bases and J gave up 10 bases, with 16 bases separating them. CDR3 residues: CASSQDAQASKPQHF. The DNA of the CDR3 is TGTGCCAGCAGCCAAGACGCACAGGCCTCGAAACCCCAGCATTTT.